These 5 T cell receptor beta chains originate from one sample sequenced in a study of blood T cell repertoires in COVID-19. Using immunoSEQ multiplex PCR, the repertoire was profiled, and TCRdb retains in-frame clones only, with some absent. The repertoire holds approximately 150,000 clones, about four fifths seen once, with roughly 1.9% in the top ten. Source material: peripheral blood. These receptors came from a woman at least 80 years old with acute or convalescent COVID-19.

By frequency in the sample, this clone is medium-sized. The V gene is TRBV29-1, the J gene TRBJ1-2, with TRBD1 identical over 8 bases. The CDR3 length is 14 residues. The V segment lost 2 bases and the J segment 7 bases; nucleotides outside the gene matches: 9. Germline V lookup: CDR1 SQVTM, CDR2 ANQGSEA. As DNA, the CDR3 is TGCAGCGTTGAAAAGGGCAGGGGGCAGGGTGGCTACACCTTC. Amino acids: CSVEKGRGQGGYTF.

The CDR3 reads CASSVVGSSTDTQYF. In nucleotides, the CDR3 is TGTGCCAGCAGCGTAGTCGGGAGTAGCACAGATACGCAGTATTTT. This chain connects TRBV9 to TRBJ2-3, with D possibly TRBD2 on 6 matching bases. Germline V lookup: CDR1 SGDLS, CDR2 YYNGEE. The V end was cut by 0 bases, the J end by 0 bases, with 8 bases between. The CDR3 is 15 residues long.

This CDR3 reads CASSLGLAEQYF. The CDR3 bases are TGTGCCAGCAGCTTGGGTTTGGCCGAGCAGTACTTC. This sequence joins TRBV5-4 and TRBJ2-7; D is unresolved. CDR1 and CDR2 (germline): SGHNT, YYREEE (reference sequence). Trimming removed 0 bases from V and 6 bases from J, with 7 bases in between. The CDR3 runs to 12 residues.

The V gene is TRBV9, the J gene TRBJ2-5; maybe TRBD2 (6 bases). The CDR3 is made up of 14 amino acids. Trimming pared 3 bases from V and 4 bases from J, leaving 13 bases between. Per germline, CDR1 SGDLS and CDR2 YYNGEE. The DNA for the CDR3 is TGTGCCAGCAGCGAAGGCCTCGGGAGAGAGACCCAGTACTTC. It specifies CASSEGLGRETQYF.

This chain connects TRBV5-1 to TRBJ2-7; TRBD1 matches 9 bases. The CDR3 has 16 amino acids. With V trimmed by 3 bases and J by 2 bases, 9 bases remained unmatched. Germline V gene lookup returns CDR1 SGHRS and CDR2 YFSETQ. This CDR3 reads CASSSGDRDFTYEQYF. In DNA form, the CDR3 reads TGCGCCAGCAGCTCGGGGGACAGGGACTTTACCTACGAGCAGTACTTC.